This TCR beta chain was identified during a study of blood T cell repertoires in COVID-19. Study in general: The United States, Italy and Spain were the sources of the acute and convalescent COVID-19 samples. The cDNA or gDNA used as material had been derived from T cells, B-cell-depleted T cells, or PBMCs.

CDR3 size: 16 residues. Trimming left V 0 bases short and J 3 bases short, with 13 bases between. Germline-derived CDR1 and CDR2 are SGHRS and YFSETQ. Study processing details: How many nucleated cells were present was estimated from reference gene primer amplification. Libraries were prepared by immunoSEQ multiplex PCR; TCRdb keeps only in-frame clonotypes and omits some of them. The DNA was the basis for D and trimming; V, J and clone size are from that table. Here the sample spans about 200,000 clones, about 84% being singletons. The chain links TRBV5-1 to TRBJ2-4; perhaps TRBD2 as D (5 bases). The clonotype was recovered from a woman older than 75 with acute or convalescent COVID-19. Sample: peripheral blood. Here the CDR3 DNA reads TGCGCCAGCAGCTTGGACGGGGATATAGGCAAAAACATTCAGTACTTC. It yields the protein CASSLDGDIGKNIQYF.